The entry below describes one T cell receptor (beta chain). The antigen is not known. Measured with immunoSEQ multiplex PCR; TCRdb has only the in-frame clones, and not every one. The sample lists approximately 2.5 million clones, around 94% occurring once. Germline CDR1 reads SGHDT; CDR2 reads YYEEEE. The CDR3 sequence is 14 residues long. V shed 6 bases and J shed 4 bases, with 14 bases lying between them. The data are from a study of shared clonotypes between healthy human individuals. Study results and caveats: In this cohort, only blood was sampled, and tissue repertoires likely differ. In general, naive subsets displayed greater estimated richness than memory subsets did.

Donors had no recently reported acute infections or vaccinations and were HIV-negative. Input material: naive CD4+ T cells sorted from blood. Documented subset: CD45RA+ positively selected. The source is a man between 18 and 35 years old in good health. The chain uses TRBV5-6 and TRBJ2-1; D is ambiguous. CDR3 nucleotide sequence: TGTGCCAGCACGGAAAACCGCTTTTACAATGAGCAGTTCTTC. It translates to CASTENRFYNEQFF.